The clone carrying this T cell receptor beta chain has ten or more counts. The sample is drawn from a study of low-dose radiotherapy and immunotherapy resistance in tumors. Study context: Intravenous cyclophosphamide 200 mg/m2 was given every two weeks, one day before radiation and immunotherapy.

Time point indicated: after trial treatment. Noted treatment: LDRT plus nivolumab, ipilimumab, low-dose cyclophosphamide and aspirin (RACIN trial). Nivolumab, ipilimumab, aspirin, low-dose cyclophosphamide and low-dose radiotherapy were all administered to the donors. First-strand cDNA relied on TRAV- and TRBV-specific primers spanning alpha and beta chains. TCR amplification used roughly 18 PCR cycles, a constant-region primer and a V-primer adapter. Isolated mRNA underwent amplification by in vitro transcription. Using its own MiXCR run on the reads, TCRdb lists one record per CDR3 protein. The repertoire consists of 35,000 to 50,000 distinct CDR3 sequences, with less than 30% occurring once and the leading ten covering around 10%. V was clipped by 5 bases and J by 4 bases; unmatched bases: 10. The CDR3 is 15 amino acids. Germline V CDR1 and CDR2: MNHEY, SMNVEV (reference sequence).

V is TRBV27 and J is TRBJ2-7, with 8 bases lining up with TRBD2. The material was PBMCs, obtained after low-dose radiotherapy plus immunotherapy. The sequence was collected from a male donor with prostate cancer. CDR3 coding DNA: TGTGCCAGCAGTCACAGGAGCGGGAGCTTTTACGAGCAGTACTTC. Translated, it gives CASSHRSGSFYEQYF.